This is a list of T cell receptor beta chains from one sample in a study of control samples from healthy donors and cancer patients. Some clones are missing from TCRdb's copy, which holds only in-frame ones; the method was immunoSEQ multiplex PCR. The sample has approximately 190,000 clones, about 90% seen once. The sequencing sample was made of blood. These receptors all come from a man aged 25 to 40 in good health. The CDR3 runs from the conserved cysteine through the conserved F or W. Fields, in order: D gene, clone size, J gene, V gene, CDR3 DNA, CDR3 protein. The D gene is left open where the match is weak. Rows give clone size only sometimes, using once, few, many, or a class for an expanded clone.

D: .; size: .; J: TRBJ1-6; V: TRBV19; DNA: TGTGCCAGTACTGAGATGGGGGGAAGGTATAATTCACCCCTCCACTTT; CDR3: CASTEMGGRYNSPLHF
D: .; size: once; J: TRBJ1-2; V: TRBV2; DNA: TGTGCCAGCAGCACCCTAGAGGCAGGGTTGGCTGGCTACACCTTC; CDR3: CASSTLEAGLAGYTF
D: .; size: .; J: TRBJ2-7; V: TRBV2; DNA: TGTGCCAGCACGGGAGAGAACTCCTACGAGCAGTACTTC; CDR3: CASTGENSYEQYF
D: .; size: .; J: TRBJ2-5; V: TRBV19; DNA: TGTGCCAGTAGTACTCGGGCCCGGGGGGAGACCCAGTACTTC; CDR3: CASSTRARGETQYF
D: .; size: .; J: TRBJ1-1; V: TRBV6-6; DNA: TGTGCCAGCAAGGAAGGAATTATTTTAGAGAACACTGAAGCTTTCTTT; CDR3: CASKEGIILENTEAFF
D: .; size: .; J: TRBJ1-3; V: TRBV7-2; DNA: TGTGCCAGCAGCCTAGGACGGTCCTCTGGAAACACCATATATTTT; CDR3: CASSLGRSSGNTIYF
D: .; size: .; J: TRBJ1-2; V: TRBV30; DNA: TGTGCCTGGAGTACAACTCCGGCGGCAGTCTATGGCTACACCTTC; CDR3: CAWSTTPAAVYGYTF
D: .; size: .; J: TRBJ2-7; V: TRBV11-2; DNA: TGTGCCAGCAGCTGGAACGGGGATTCCTACGAGCAGTACTTC; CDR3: CASSWNGDSYEQYF
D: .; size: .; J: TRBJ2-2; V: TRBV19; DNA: TGTGCCAGTAGTATAGTTACCGGGGAGCTGTTTTTT; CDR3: CASSIVTGELFF
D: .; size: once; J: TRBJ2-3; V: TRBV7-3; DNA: TGTGCCAGCAGCTTTGCGGGGTTCCTTGATACGCAGTATTTT; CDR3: CASSFAGFLDTQYF
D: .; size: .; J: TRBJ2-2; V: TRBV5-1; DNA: TGCGCCAGCAGCATCGTAACCGGGGAGCTGTTTTTT; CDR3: CASSIVTGELFF
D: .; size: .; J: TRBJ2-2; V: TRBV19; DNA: TGTGCCAGTAGCCTTCTCTCGACCGGGGAGCTGTTTTTT; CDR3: CASSLLSTGELFF
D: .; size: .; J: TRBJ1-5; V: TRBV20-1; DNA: TGCAGTGCTAGTCCCTTTTTCAGTAAGAGCAATCAGCCCCAGCATTTT; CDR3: CSASPFFSKSNQPQHF
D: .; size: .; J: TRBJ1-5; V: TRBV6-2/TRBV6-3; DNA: TGTGCCAGCAGCCCCCTCCGGGGGGTCAATCAGCCCCAGCATTTT; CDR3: CASSPLRGVNQPQHF
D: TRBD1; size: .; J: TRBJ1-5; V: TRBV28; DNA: TGTGCCAGCAGGTCCGGGACAGCTGGCAATCAGCCCCAGCATTTT; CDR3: CASRSGTAGNQPQHF
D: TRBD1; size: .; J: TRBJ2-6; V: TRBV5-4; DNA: TGTGCCAGCAGCTTGGTGACAGGGGCCTGGGCTGGGGCCAACGTCCTGACTTTC; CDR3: CASSLVTGAWAGANVLTF
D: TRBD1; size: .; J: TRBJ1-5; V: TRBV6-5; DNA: TGTGCCAGCAGTAGAGACAGGGAATTTCAGCCCCAGCATTTT; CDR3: CASSRDREFQPQHF